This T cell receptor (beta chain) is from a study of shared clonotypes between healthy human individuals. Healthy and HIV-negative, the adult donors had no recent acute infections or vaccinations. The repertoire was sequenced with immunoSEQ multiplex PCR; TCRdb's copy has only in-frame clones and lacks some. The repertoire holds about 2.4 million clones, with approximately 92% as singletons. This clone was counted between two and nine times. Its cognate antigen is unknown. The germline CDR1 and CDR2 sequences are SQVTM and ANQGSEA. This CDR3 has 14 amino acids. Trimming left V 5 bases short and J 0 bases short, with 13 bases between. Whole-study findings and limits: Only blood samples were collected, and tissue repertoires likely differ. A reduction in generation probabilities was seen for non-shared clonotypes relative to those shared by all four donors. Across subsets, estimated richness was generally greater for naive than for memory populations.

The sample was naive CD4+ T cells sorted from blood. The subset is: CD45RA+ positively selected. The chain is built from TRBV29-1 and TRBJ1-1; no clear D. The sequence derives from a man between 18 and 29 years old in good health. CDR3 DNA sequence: TGCAGCGTTTACAGTCAGAACATGAACACTGAAGCTTTCTTT. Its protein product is CSVYSQNMNTEAFF.